This entry lists 21 T cell receptor beta chains sequenced from one sample in a study of cytomegalovirus exposure and HLA in healthy donors. The PCR had 60 Vbeta and 13 Jbeta primers. The data were produced by immunoSEQ multiplex PCR, yet TCRdb's version contains in-frame clones alone and is incomplete. The table records 140,000 to 150,000 clones, 76% of them present only once. Sequenced: PBMCs. All receptors come from a woman aged 40 to 50 in good health and CMV-seronegative.

In the case of this clone: As the CDR3 is not closed by the conserved phenylalanine or tryptophan, this likely results from a read error. V usage is TRBV25-1 and J usage is TRBJ1-1, with D uncertain. Trimming stripped 4 bases from V and 3 bases from J, with 6 bases between. From germline, CDR1 is MGHDK and CDR2 SYGVNS. The CDR3 runs 12 residues. CDR3 sequence (DNA): TGTGCCAGCAGTGGGACTTACACTGAAGCTTTCCTT. It specifies CASSGTYTEAFL.

The rearrangement joins TRBV20-1 to TRBJ2-3; D is unclear. The V end lost 3 bases, the J end lost 2 bases, and 3 bases lay between the germline ends. Germline V CDR1 and CDR2: DFQATT, SNEGSKA (reference sequence). There are 11 residues in the CDR3. The DNA for the CDR3 is TGCAGTGCTAGGTACACAGATACGCAGTATTTT. Protein product: CSARYTDTQYF.

The chain couples TRBV6-1 to TRBJ1-6; tentatively, D is TRBD1 (6 bases). From germline, CDR1 is MNHNS and CDR2 SASEGT. The CDR3 is made up of 18 amino acids. V lost 4 bases to trimming and J lost 5 bases, with 21 bases between them. In DNA form, the CDR3 reads TGTGCCAGCAGTGCCCTTAGGGGGGGAGGACGGAATAATTCACCCCTCCACTTT. Amino acids: CASSALRGGGRNNSPLHF.

CDR3 protein: CASRPGQGYEQYF. Written as DNA, the CDR3 is TGCGCCAGCAGGCCGGGACAGGGGTACGAGCAGTACTTC. This rearrangement joins TRBV5-1 to TRBJ2-7; 10 bases are shared with TRBD1. Germline trimming cut 5 bases from V and 4 bases from J; bases unmatched to any gene: 3. The V gene's germline CDR1 is SGHRS and CDR2 YFSETQ. The CDR3 loop spans 13 amino acids.

This chain uses TRBV30 with TRBJ2-5; perhaps TRBD1 as D (5 bases). The CDR3 extends over 14 amino acids. The germline gives CDR1 GTSNPN, CDR2 SVGIG (reference sequence). The V gene lost 2 bases and the J gene lost 5 bases, with 15 bases spanning the gap. CDR3 sequence reads: CAWSRFPGSETQYF. CDR3 in DNA: TGTGCCTGGAGTCGTTTCCCAGGGTCGGAGACCCAGTACTTC.

Turning to this clone: Other DNA variants within this sample encode the same CDR3. V and J are TRBV5-1 and TRBJ1-5; D is unresolved. The CDR3 is 15 residues long. V was trimmed by 0 bases and J by 1 base, leaving 8 bases between them. Per germline, CDR1 SGHRS and CDR2 YFSETQ. CDR3 loop: CASSLGGLSNQPQHF. CDR3 coding DNA: TGCGCCAGCAGCTTGGGAGGGTTGAGCAATCAGCCCCAGCATTTT. Combining the CDR3 with reference TRBV5-1 and TRBJ1-5 gives the whole variable domain KAGVTQTPRYLIKTRGQQVTLSCSPISGHRSVSWYQQTPGQGLQFLFEYFSETQRNKGNFPGRFSGRQFSNSRSEMNVSTLELGDSALYLCASSLGGLSNQPQHFGDGTRLSIL.

This clone was observed a handful of times. The gene calls are TRBV18 and TRBJ1-1; D may be TRBD1 (6 bases). The germline V and J ends were trimmed by 3 bases and 1 base, with 9 bases remaining between them. CDR1 is KGHSH, CDR2 LQKENI, per germline. CDR3 length: 14 amino acids. The DNA of the CDR3 is TGTGCCAGCTCACCGCCGACAGGGAACACTGAAGCTTTCTTT. This encodes CASSPPTGNTEAFF.

This chain connects TRBV15 to TRBJ1-5; D possibly corresponds to TRBD1 (5 bases). The ends were cut back, 7 bases at V and 5 bases at J, with 9 bases in the middle. The CDR3 covers 12 residues. Germline V gene data show CDR1 as LNHNV and CDR2 as YYDKDF (reference sequence). The CDR3 nucleotides read TGTGCCACCAAGCTAGGGGATCAGCCCCAGCATTTT. It codes for CATKLGDQPQHF.

The V call is TRBV28, the J call TRBJ1-1; a possible D gene is TRBD1 (5 bases). The CDR3 is 11 residues long. Germline V gene data show CDR1 as MDHEN and CDR2 as SYDVKM. Trimming cost V 6 bases and J 10 bases, with 12 bases left between them. In nucleotides, the CDR3 is TGTGCCAGCAGCCCTGGGGGGGTAGCTTTCTTT. It codes for CASSPGGVAFF.

The gene calls are TRBV4-1 and TRBJ2-7; tentatively, D is TRBD2 (6 bases). V shed 2 bases and J shed 0 bases, with 11 bases lying between them. This CDR3 contains 15 residues. Germline loops: CDR1 MGHRA, CDR2 YSYEKL. CDR3 region: CASSQPGLRSYEQYF. In nucleotides, the CDR3 is TGCGCCAGCAGCCAACCGGGACTTCGCTCCTACGAGCAGTACTTC.

The chain is built from TRBV2 and TRBJ1-1; no clear D. The germline CDR1 and CDR2 sequences are SNHLY and FYNNEI. The CDR3 has 14 residues. V gave up 9 bases and J gave up 1 base, with 15 bases separating them. CDR3 protein: CARDLGRGNTEAFF. CDR3 DNA sequence: TGTGCCAGAGACCTGGGGAGAGGGAACACTGAAGCTTTCTTT.

The V gene is TRBV6-1, the J gene TRBJ1-1; no firm D call. Trimming shortened V by 0 bases and J by 1 base, and 6 bases separated the two germline ends. The CDR3 spans 14 residues. The germline CDR1 and CDR2 sequences are MNHNS and SASEGT. CDR3 DNA: TGTGCCAGCAGTGAAGCCCGACAGAACACTGAAGCTTTCTTT. Protein sequence: CASSEARQNTEAFF.

V and J are TRBV4-1 and TRBJ2-3; 7 nucleotides line up with TRBD2. This CDR3 is built from 15 residues. J gave up 0 bases and V 1 base, and 1 base lay outside the gene matches. Germline CDR1 and CDR2: MGHRA and YSYEKL. The CDR3 protein is CASSQGGGSTDTQYF. The CDR3, as DNA: TGCGCCAGCAGCCAAGGCGGGGGAAGCACAGATACGCAGTATTTT.

This clone is a singleton in its sample. The rearrangement joins TRBV30 to TRBJ1-1; TRBD1 aligns across 8 bases. The CDR3 runs 12 residues. The V gene's germline CDR1 is GTSNPN and CDR2 SVGIG (reference sequence). V dropped 0 bases and J dropped 10; count of bases not matched to a gene: 4. This CDR3 reads CAWSVLTGVAFF. The CDR3 region has the DNA TGTGCCTGGAGTGTACTGACAGGGGTAGCTTTCTTT.

The chain has TRBV18 and TRBJ1-1; D may be TRBD1 (5 bases). Trimming left V 7 bases short and J 5 bases short, with 11 bases between. From germline, CDR1 is KGHSH and CDR2 LQKENI. This CDR3 region has 12 residues. The CDR3 spells CASYTGGTEAFF. The CDR3 region has the DNA TGTGCCAGCTACACGGGGGGGACTGAAGCTTTCTTT.

The rearrangement uses TRBV10-3 and TRBJ1-1; tentative D call: TRBD1 (5 bases). CDR1 and CDR2 (germline): ENHRY, SYGVKD. Deletions cut 4 bases from V and 3 bases from J, with 12 bases between. CDR3 length: 14 residues. The DNA for the CDR3 is TGTGCCATCAGTGCGGGGGTAGCGGACACTGAAGCTTTCTTT. Encoded protein: CAISAGVADTEAFF.

V and J are TRBV18 and TRBJ1-2, with D unclear. This CDR3 is built from 14 residues. The V gene lost 6 bases and the J gene lost 7 bases, with 18 bases spanning the gap. Germline V gives CDR1 KGHSH, CDR2 LQKENI. The CDR3 spells CASSPDLGLSGYTF. The CDR3 DNA reads TGTGCCAGCTCGCCAGACCTCGGGTTAAGTGGCTACACCTTC.

This clone has more than one count but fewer than ten. J is TRBJ1-5 and V is TRBV6-5, with unresolved D. The V end lost 7 bases, the J end lost 6 bases, and 16 bases lay between the germline ends. Germline CDR1 MNHEY, CDR2 SVGAGI. This CDR3 has 14 amino acids. CDR3 in amino acids: CASTQDRLSQPQHF. CDR3 coding DNA: TGTGCCAGCACCCAGGATCGCCTCAGTCAGCCCCAGCATTTT.

V is TRBV18 and J is TRBJ2-3; 9 positions match TRBD2. Unmatched junction bases numbered 5, after V lost 5 bases and J lost 2 bases. Per the germline V gene, CDR1 is KGHSH and CDR2 is LQKENI. This CDR3 is built from 15 residues. As DNA, the CDR3 is TGTGCCAGCTCAAGCGGGGGGATGAACACAGATACGCAGTATTTT. This encodes CASSSGGMNTDTQYF.

The chain links TRBV28 to TRBJ2-7, with D possibly being TRBD2 (5 bases). Trimming pared 4 bases from V and 5 bases from J, leaving 12 bases between. Germline values: CDR1 MDHEN, CDR2 SYDVKM. CDR3 length: 13 residues. CDR3 bases: TGTGCCAGCAGTTCGGGGTTTCTCGACGAGCAGTACTTC. It yields the protein CASSSGFLDEQYF.

The genes are TRBV19 and TRBJ1-1; 7 positions match TRBD1. The V and J ends lost 1 base and 6 bases, in that order; junction bases with no gene match: 8. CDR1 is LNHDA, CDR2 SQIVND, per germline (reference sequence). The CDR3 contains 15 residues. The DNA of the CDR3 is TGTGCCAGTAGTATAGCCTACCGGGACAGCCCTGAAGCTTTCTTT. This codes for CASSIAYRDSPEAFF.